This T cell receptor beta chain derives from a study of identical twins. This clonotype was observed a few times. Its antigen is undetermined. Whole-study findings and limits: The study reached conclusions through statistical analysis that was cross-sectional, not following the same donors. Clonotypes of the beta chain that were abundant in cord blood carried fewer insertions (memory repertoires showed none). For out-of-frame alpha sequences shared by twins, low generation probability was in excess.

TCRdb re-derived calls from the 5' RACE reads in MiXCR, one entry per CDR3 protein. Among more than 1.5 million distinct CDR3 sequences listed, under 35% were seen once. Sequencing input: cord blood. This receptor was identified in a newborn girl in good health.

Here the CDR3 DNA reads TGCGCCAGCATGTTCGGAGCGGTTCTCATCCAAGAGACCCAGTACTTC. This sequence encodes CASMFGAVLIQETQYF. V usage is TRBV5-1 and J usage is TRBJ2-5; D possibly corresponds to TRBD2 (5 bases). CDR1 SGHRS and CDR2 YFSETQ come from the germline V gene. The V end was cut by 6 bases, the J end by 1 base, with 19 bases between. CDR3 length: 16 residues.